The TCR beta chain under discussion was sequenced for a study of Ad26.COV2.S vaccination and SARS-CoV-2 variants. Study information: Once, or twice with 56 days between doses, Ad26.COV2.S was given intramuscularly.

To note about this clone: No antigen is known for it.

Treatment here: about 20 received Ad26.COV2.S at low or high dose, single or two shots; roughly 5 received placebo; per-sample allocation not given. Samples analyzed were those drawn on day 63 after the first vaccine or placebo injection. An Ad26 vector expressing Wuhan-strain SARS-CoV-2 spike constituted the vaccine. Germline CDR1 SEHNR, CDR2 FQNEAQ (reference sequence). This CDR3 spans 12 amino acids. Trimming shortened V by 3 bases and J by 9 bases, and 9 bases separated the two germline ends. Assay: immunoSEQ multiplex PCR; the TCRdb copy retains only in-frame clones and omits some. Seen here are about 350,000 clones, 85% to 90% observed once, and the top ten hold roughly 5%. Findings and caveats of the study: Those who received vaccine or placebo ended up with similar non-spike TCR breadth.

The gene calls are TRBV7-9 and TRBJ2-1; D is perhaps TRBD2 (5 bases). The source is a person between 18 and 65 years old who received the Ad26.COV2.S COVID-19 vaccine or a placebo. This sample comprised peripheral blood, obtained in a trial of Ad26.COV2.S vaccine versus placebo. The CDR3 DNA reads TGTGCCAGCAGCTTGACTATTCTTGAGCAGTTCTTC. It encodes CASSLTILEQFF.